Following are 9 T cell receptor beta chains from one sample sequenced in a study of T cells in localized non-small cell lung cancer. TCRdb's table, derived via immunoSEQ multiplex PCR, lists solely in-frame clones and lacks some. Found here are 25,000 to 35,000 clones, nearly 90% of them singletons; the top ten hold 10%. Sequenced here: peripheral blood, sampled before any cancer treatment. These receptors were collected from a woman between 35 and 75 years old with stage I lung adenocarcinoma.

The CDR3 loop is CSVEDQGSFTEAFF. CDR3 nucleotide sequence: TGCAGCGTTGAAGATCAGGGCTCTTTCACTGAAGCTTTCTTT. The chain recombines TRBV29-1 with TRBJ1-1; maybe TRBD1 (5 bases). There are 14 residues in the CDR3. Trimming removed 0 bases from V and 4 bases from J, with 12 bases in between. CDR1 and CDR2 from the germline V gene are SQVTM and ANQGSEA.

This clone was seen once. CDR3 loop: CASSPWALNTEAFF. The CDR3 DNA follows: TGTGCCAGCAGCCCGTGGGCATTGAACACTGAAGCTTTCTTT. V and J are TRBV5-5 and TRBJ1-1; D uncertain. V was clipped by 4 bases and J by 0 bases, with 10 bases between them. The CDR3 extends over 14 amino acids. Germline V CDR1 and CDR2: SGHKS, YYEKEE (reference sequence).

V gene TRBV14 combines with J gene TRBJ2-3; possible D gene TRBD2, 6 bases. CDR3 length equals 15 residues. V was trimmed by 5 bases and J by 4 bases, leaving 16 bases between them. CDR1 is SGHDN, CDR2 FVKESK, per germline. CDR3 amino acids: CASSMDYPPSDTQYF. The CDR3 DNA sequence: TGTGCCAGCAGCATGGACTACCCACCCTCAGATACGCAGTATTTT. The variable domain in full, completed from reference TRBV14 and TRBJ2-3, reads EAGVTQFPSHSVIEKGQTVTLRCDPISGHDNLYWYRRVMGKEIKFLLHFVKESKQDESGMPNNRFLAERTGGTYSTLKVQPAELEDSGVYFCASSMDYPPSDTQYFGPGTRLTVL.

This rearrangement joins TRBV30 to TRBJ1-3; possibly TRBD1 for D (5 bases). V lost 0 bases and J lost 4, with 10 bases in between. Germline-derived CDR1 and CDR2 are GTSNPN and SVGIG (reference sequence). The CDR3 loop spans 14 amino acids. The CDR3 is CAWSVRGDGNTIYF. CDR3 DNA: TGTGCCTGGAGTGTACGGGGGGACGGAAACACCATATATTTT. The whole variable domain, filled in from reference TRBV30 and TRBJ1-3, reads SQTIHQWPATLVQPVGSPLSLECTVEGTSNPNLYWYRQAAGRGLQLLFYSVGIGQISSEVPQNLSASRPQDRQFILSSKKLLLSDSGFYLCAWSVRGDGNTIYFGEGSWLTVV.

The chain combines TRBV5-1 with TRBJ1-2; 7 bases agree with TRBD1. The CDR3 runs to 14 residues. Germline V gene data show CDR1 as SGHRS and CDR2 as YFSETQ. Unmatched junction bases numbered 5, after V lost 3 bases and J lost 3 bases. In DNA form, the CDR3 reads TGCGCCAGCAGCTCAGGGGGGCTGGACTATGGCTACACCTTC. Its translation is CASSSGGLDYGYTF.

The chain has TRBV27 and TRBJ2-3; D is ambiguous. The germline V and J ends were trimmed by 2 bases and 4 bases, with 13 bases remaining between them. The CDR3 contains 15 residues. Germline V gene sequence: CDR1 MNHEY, CDR2 SMNVEV (reference sequence). This chain's CDR3 is CASSLIGSAADTQYF. CDR3 DNA: TGTGCCAGCAGTTTAATTGGCAGTGCGGCAGATACGCAGTATTTT.

The chain links TRBV10-3 to TRBJ2-5; TRBD1 agrees at 8 bases. V lost 2 bases, J lost 2 bases, and 7 bases stayed unmatched. The CDR3 length is 16 residues. From germline, CDR1 is ENHRY and CDR2 SYGVKD. The CDR3 coding sequence is TGTGCCATCAGTGAGACCCCTACAGGGGGTCAAGAGACCCAGTACTTC. It yields the protein CAISETPTGGQETQYF.

V is TRBV4-2 and J is TRBJ2-3, with a weak D call TRBD1 (6 bases). Trimming took 1 base from V and 1 from J, leaving 15 bases between them. CDR1 is LGHNA and CDR2 is YNFKEQ in the germline V gene. CDR3 length: 17 amino acids. CDR3 in amino acids: CASSQGWTATGTDTQYF. The CDR3, as DNA: TGTGCCAGCAGCCAAGGGTGGACAGCTACTGGCACAGATACGCAGTATTTT.

This clone was seen a handful of times. The chain combines TRBV5-1 with TRBJ2-5, with D tentatively TRBD1 (6 bases). V was clipped by 7 bases and J by 5 bases, with 15 bases between them. This CDR3 is 13 amino acids long. The germline V gene encodes CDR1 SGHRS and CDR2 YFSETQ. CDR3: CASRLLGGETQYF. In nucleotides, the CDR3 is TGCGCCAGCCGCCTGTTAGGGGGTGAGACCCAGTACTTC.